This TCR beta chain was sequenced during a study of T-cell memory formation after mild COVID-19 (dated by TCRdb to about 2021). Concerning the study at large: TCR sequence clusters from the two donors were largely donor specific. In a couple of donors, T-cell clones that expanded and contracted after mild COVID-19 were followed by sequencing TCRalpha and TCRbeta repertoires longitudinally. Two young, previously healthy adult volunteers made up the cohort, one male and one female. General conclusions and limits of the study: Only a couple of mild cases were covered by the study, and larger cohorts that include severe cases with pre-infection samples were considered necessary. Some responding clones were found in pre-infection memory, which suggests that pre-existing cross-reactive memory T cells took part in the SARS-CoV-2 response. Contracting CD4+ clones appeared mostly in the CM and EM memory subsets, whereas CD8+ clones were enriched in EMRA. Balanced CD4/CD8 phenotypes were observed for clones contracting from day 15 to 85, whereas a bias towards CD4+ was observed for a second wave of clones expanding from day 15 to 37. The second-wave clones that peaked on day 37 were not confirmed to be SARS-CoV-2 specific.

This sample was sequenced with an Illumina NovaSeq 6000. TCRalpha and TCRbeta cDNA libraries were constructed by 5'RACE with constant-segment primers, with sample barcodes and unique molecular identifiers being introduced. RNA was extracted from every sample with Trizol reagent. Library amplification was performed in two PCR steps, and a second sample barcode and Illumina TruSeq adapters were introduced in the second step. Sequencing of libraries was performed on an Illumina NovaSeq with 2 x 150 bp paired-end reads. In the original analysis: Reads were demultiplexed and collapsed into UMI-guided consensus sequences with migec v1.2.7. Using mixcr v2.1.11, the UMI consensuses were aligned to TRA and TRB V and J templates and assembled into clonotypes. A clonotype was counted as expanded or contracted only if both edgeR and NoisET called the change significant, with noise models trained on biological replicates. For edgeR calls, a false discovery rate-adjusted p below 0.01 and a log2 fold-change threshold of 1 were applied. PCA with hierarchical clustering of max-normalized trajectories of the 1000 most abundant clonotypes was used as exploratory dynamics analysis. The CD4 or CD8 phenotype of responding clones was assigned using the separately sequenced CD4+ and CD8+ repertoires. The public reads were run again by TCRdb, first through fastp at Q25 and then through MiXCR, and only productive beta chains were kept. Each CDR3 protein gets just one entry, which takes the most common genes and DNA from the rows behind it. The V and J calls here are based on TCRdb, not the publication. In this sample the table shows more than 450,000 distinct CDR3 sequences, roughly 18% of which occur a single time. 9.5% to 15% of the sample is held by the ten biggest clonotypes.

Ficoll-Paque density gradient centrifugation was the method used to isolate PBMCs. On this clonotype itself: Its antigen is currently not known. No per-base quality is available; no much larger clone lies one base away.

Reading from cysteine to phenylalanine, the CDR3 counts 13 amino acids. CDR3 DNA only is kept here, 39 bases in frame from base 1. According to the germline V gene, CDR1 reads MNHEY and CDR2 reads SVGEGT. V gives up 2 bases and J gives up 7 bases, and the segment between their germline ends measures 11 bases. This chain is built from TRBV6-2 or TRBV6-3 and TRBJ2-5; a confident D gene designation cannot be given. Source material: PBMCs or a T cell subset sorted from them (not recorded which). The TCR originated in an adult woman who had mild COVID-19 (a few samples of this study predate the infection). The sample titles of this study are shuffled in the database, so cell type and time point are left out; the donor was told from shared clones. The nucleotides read TGTGCCAGCAGTTACGAGATCCTTGGGACCCAGTACTTC. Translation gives CASSYEILGTQYF.